This is a list of T cell receptor beta chains from one sample in a study of blood T cell repertoires in COVID-19. The repertoire was sequenced with immunoSEQ multiplex PCR; TCRdb's copy has only in-frame clones and lacks some. The sample comprises some 160,000 clones, 85% to 90% of which are singletons, and approximately 2.8% rests with the top ten. Sample: peripheral blood. The receptors derive from an older woman with active COVID-19. The CDR3 runs from the conserved cysteine through the conserved F or W. D genes are given only for firm matches. Expanded clones are given a class, and other clones once, few, many or no size at all.

D gene | J gene | V gene | clone size | CDR3 protein | CDR3 DNA
NA | TRBJ2-3 | TRBV4-1 | once | CASSQAWAGATDTQYF | TGCGCCAGCAGCCAAGCGTGGGCGGGGGCCACAGATACGCAGTATTTT
TRBD1 | TRBJ2-1 | TRBV15 | NA | CATSGGTGPGNEQFF | TGTGCCACCAGCGGTGGGACAGGGCCTGGCAATGAGCAGTTCTTC
TRBD1 | TRBJ2-7 | TRBV5-1 | NA | CASSWGRTGKVYEQYF | TGCGCCAGCAGCTGGGGCCGGACAGGGAAAGTCTACGAGCAGTACTTC
TRBD2 | TRBJ2-7 | TRBV5-1 | NA | CASSSATSGPTYEQYF | TGCGCCAGCAGCTCCGCGACTAGCGGGCCAACCTACGAGCAGTACTTC
TRBD2 | TRBJ2-2 | TRBV7-3 | NA | CASSLGTSGPGELFF | TGTGCCAGCAGCTTAGGGACTAGCGGGCCCGGGGAGCTGTTTTTT
NA | TRBJ1-1 | TRBV28 | NA | CASSPRQINTEAFF | TGTGCCAGCAGCCCAAGACAGATTAACACTGAAGCTTTCTTT
NA | TRBJ1-1 | TRBV28 | NA | CASSLRFTEAFF | TGTGCCAGCAGTTTACGGTTCACTGAAGCTTTCTTT
NA | TRBJ2-5 | TRBV2 | NA | CASTLDSQETQYF | TGTGCCAGCACCCTGGACAGCCAAGAGACCCAGTACTTC
NA | TRBJ1-3 | TRBV9 | NA | CASSAGGIGGSGNTIYF | TGTGCCAGCAGCGCCGGAGGGATCGGGGGCTCTGGAAACACCATATATTTT
NA | TRBJ1-6 | TRBV13 | NA | CASSSGGNSPLHF | TGTGCCAGCAGCTCCGGGGGGAATTCACCCCTCCACTTT
TRBD1 | TRBJ1-1 | TRBV27 | NA | CASSIHRGVTEAFF | TGTGCCAGCAGCATACACAGGGGAGTCACTGAAGCTTTCTTT
TRBD2 | TRBJ2-7 | TRBV11-3 | few | CASSRGTSGEQYF | TGTGCCAGCAGCCGCGGGACTAGCGGCGAGCAGTACTTC
TRBD2 | TRBJ2-7 | TRBV28 | NA | CASSKVAGGAHEQYF | TGTGCCAGCAGTAAAGTAGCGGGAGGGGCCCACGAGCAGTACTTC
NA | TRBJ1-1 | TRBV7-9 | NA | CASSFPGAKNTEAFF | TGTGCCAGCAGCTTTCCAGGGGCAAAGAACACTGAAGCTTTCTTT
NA | TRBJ2-1 | TRBV4-2 | few | CASSQSTQEDYNEQFF | TGTGCCAGCAGCCAATCGACACAGGAAGACTACAATGAGCAGTTCTTC
TRBD1 | TRBJ1-1 | TRBV6-2/TRBV6-3 | NA | CASSYPDRGRMNTEAFF | TGTGCCAGCAGTTACCCTGACAGGGGGCGGATGAACACTGAAGCTTTCTTT
TRBD2 | TRBJ2-7 | TRBV7-9 | NA | CASTAGASGTYEQYF | TGTGCCAGCACTGCTGGGGCTAGCGGTACCTACGAGCAGTACTTC
TRBD1 | TRBJ2-1 | TRBV25-1 | NA | CASSGQGTGSYNEQFF | TGTGCCAGCAGTGGACAGGGAACGGGCTCCTACAATGAGCAGTTCTTC
TRBD2 | TRBJ2-3 | TRBV7-3 | NA | CASSAMSGRARDTQYF | TGTGCCAGCAGCGCAATGAGCGGGAGAGCAAGAGATACGCAGTATTTT
TRBD1 | TRBJ1-4 | TRBV28 | NA | CASSFHRTGPNEKLFF | TGTGCCAGCAGTTTCCACCGGACAGGGCCTAATGAAAAACTGTTTTTT
TRBD2 | TRBJ2-7 | TRBV7-2 | NA | CASRSGLAGTYEQYF | TGTGCCAGCAGGTCGGGACTAGCGGGAACCTACGAGCAGTACTTC
TRBD1 | TRBJ2-3 | TRBV2 | NA | CASSEPRDRLITDTQYF | TGTGCCAGCAGTGAACCTCGGGACAGGTTAATCACAGATACGCAGTATTTT
NA | TRBJ2-7 | TRBV24-1 | NA | CATSDFRTGSEQYF | TGTGCCACCAGTGATTTCCGCACAGGGTCCGAGCAGTACTTC
NA | TRBJ1-6 | TRBV19 | few | CASSTYSGVQSPLHF | TGTGCCAGTAGTACATACTCAGGGGTTCAATCACCCCTCCACTTT
TRBD1 | TRBJ1-1 | TRBV19 | NA | CASSMSRTGSRYTEAFF | TGTGCCAGTAGTATGAGTAGGACAGGGAGTCGGTACACTGAAGCTTTCTTT
TRBD2 | TRBJ2-3 | TRBV7-9 | NA | CASSLGLAGAPDTQYF | TGTGCCAGCAGCCTAGGACTAGCGGGAGCCCCAGATACGCAGTATTTT
NA | TRBJ1-2 | TRBV24-1 | NA | CATSLGSGSYGYTF | TGTGCCACCAGTCTTGGCTCAGGCTCCTATGGCTACACCTTC
NA | TRBJ1-2 | TRBV30 | NA | CAWSVGGLPTYGYTF | TGTGCCTGGAGTGTTGGGGGACTCCCGACCTATGGCTACACCTTC